Each of the 30 T cell receptor beta chains below was sequenced from the same sample in a study of blood T cell repertoires in COVID-19. The repertoire was sequenced with immunoSEQ multiplex PCR; TCRdb's copy has only in-frame clones and lacks some. This sample has some 190,000 clones, with roughly 88% found just once. The sequencing sample was made of PBMCs or T cells enriched from blood (not recorded which). The receptors come from a middle-aged man with acute COVID-19.

The CDR3 loop is CSADREEAFF. The CDR3 region has the DNA TGCAGTGCTGACCGGGAGGAAGCTTTCTTT. The chain employs TRBV20-1 and TRBJ1-1; no definite D call. The V end lost 5 bases, the J end lost 8 bases, and 9 bases lay between the germline ends. The CDR3 has 10 amino acids. CDR1 and CDR2 from the germline V gene are DFQATT and SNEGSKA (reference sequence).

The chain has TRBV7-8 and TRBJ1-4; 8 bases fit TRBD1. CDR1 and CDR2 (germline): SGHVS, FQNEAQ. V lost 5 bases and J lost 4; bases outside the gene matches: 6. There are 15 residues in the CDR3. The CDR3 nucleotides are TGTGCCAGCAGCCAAGCGGGACAGGATAATGAAAAACTGTTTTTT. This encodes CASSQAGQDNEKLFF.

The CDR3 DNA reads as TGTGCCAGCAGCTTAAAAGACTTGAACACTGAAGCTTTCTTT. This codes for CASSLKDLNTEAFF. The V gene is TRBV7-6, the J gene TRBJ1-1; D is unresolved. The CDR3 runs 14 residues. Trimming removed 2 bases at V and 0 bases at J, with 7 bases between. Germline values: CDR1 SGHVS, CDR2 FNYEAQ.

J is TRBJ1-5 and V is TRBV7-9; D gene uncertain. With 6 bases removed from V and 4 bases from J, the gap between germline ends came to 10 bases. The germline gives CDR1 SEHNR, CDR2 FQNEAQ (reference sequence). The CDR3 covers 13 residues. This chain's CDR3 is CASRADKNQPQHF. In nucleotides, the CDR3 is TGTGCCAGCAGAGCCGACAAAAATCAGCCCCAGCATTTT.

J is TRBJ2-3 and V is TRBV19; a weak D match, TRBD2 (5 bases). Per germline, CDR1 LNHDA and CDR2 SQIVND (reference sequence). V was trimmed by 1 base and J by 2 bases, leaving 10 bases between them. The CDR3 covers 15 residues. For the CDR3, the DNA is TGTGCCAGTAGTATAGGGGAGCGGATCACAGATACGCAGTATTTT. Protein sequence: CASSIGERITDTQYF.

The chain is built from TRBV7-9 and TRBJ1-6; no clear D. V was clipped by 1 base and J by 6 bases, with 16 bases between them. The CDR3 extends over 17 amino acids. Germline V gene lookup returns CDR1 SEHNR and CDR2 FQNEAQ (reference sequence). CDR3 residues: CASSLGVGDRGNSPLHF. For the CDR3, the DNA is TGTGCCAGCAGCTTAGGGGTGGGAGATCGCGGTAATTCACCCCTCCACTTT.

This rearrangement joins TRBV5-1 to TRBJ2-3; possibly TRBD1 for D (5 bases). This CDR3 region has 13 residues. V dropped 5 bases and J dropped 2 bases, with 9 bases sitting between them. Germline CDR1 and CDR2: SGHRS and YFSETQ. CDR3 nucleotide sequence: TGCGCCAGCAGGGACACCCTCACAGATACGCAGTATTTT. It codes for CASRDTLTDTQYF.

The chain is built from TRBV7-7 and TRBJ2-2; TRBD2 agrees at 9 bases. Germline V gives CDR1 SSHAT, CDR2 FNYEAQ (reference sequence). V dropped 1 base and J dropped 4; count of bases not matched to a gene: 4. The CDR3 covers 16 residues. The CDR3 sequence: CASSLVAGVGTGELFF. The CDR3 DNA reads TGTGCCAGCAGCTTAGTAGCGGGAGTCGGCACCGGGGAGCTGTTTTTT.

V is TRBV21-1 and J is TRBJ2-1; TRBD2 is the table's D call and was not checked against the DNA. TRBV21-1 is flagged as a pseudogene. The CDR3 has 15 residues. The CDR3 loop is CASSCLGLAGNEQFF. Here the CDR3 DNA reads TGTGCCAGCAGCTGTCTCGGACTAGCGGGCAATGAGCAGTTCTTC.

This CDR3 reads CASSLDLNTEAFF. The CDR3 DNA reads as TGTGCCAGCAGCTTAGACTTGAACACTGAAGCTTTCTTT. The chain is built from TRBV11-2 and TRBJ1-1, with D unclear. The germline V gene encodes CDR1 SGHAT and CDR2 FQNNGV. Trimming removed 0 bases from V and 0 bases from J, with 2 bases in between. CDR3 length: 13 amino acids.

The CDR3 DNA follows: TGTGCCAGCAGCTTCCCCCGCGGGGGTAGCTCCTACAATGAGCAGTTCTTC. Translation: CASSFPRGGSSYNEQFF. This chain connects TRBV9 to TRBJ2-1; 7 bases align to TRBD2. After removal of 4 bases from V and 0 bases from J, the junction contained 10 bases not matched to a gene. CDR1 is SGDLS and CDR2 is YYNGEE in the germline V gene. This CDR3 has 17 amino acids.

The rearrangement joins TRBV7-9 to TRBJ2-5; 8 bases are a match to TRBD2. The CDR3 is 13 residues long. Germline V gives CDR1 SEHNR, CDR2 FQNEAQ (reference sequence). V lost 5 bases and J lost 5; bases outside the gene matches: 4. DNA of the CDR3: TGTGCCAGCAGCCCGGGACTAGTGGAGACCCAGTACTTC. Translating it yields CASSPGLVETQYF.

This clone appeared a single time. The CDR3 sequence: CASGWGLDTDTQYF. The CDR3 DNA follows: TGCGCCAGCGGCTGGGGACTAGACACAGATACGCAGTATTTT. The chain is built from TRBV5-1 and TRBJ2-3; 8 positions match TRBD2. The CDR3 consists of 14 residues. V shed 7 bases and J 2 bases; nucleotides not matched to a gene: 6. The germline gives CDR1 SGHRS, CDR2 YFSETQ.

The V and J genes are TRBV9 and TRBJ2-3; D uncertain. Germline V gene sequence: CDR1 SGDLS, CDR2 YYNGEE. The ends were cut back, 1 base at V and 4 bases at J, with 7 bases in the middle. The CDR3 has 13 amino acids. The chain's CDR3 is CASSVLPPDTQYF. The CDR3 DNA reads as TGTGCCAGCAGCGTACTCCCCCCAGATACGCAGTATTTT.

CDR3 protein: CASSRTVENTEAFF. The CDR3, as DNA: TGTGCCAGTAGCAGGACAGTCGAGAACACTGAAGCTTTCTTT. V gene TRBV19 combines with J gene TRBJ1-1; perhaps TRBD1 as D (6 bases). This CDR3 contains 14 residues. Trimming removed 6 bases at V and 1 base at J, with 12 bases between. Germline lookup yields CDR1 LNHDA and CDR2 SQIVND (reference sequence).

The chain combines TRBV7-3 with TRBJ2-2; possible D gene TRBD2, 6 bases. The germline V and J ends were trimmed by 7 bases and 5 bases, with 14 bases remaining between them. The CDR3 consists of 14 residues. CDR1 and CDR2 from the germline V gene are SGHTA and FQGTGA. The CDR3 DNA follows: TGTGCCAGCACACCGGGAGTCGGAACCGGGGAGCTGTTTTTT. Protein: CASTPGVGTGELFF.

The chain recombines TRBV28 with TRBJ2-7; D not certain. This CDR3 spans 11 amino acids. The germline gives CDR1 MDHEN, CDR2 SYDVKM. Between the trimmed V and J ends, which lost 5 bases and 2 bases, there was a span of 4 bases. CDR3 residues: CASSGTYEQYF. In DNA form, the CDR3 reads TGTGCCAGCAGTGGCACCTACGAGCAGTACTTC.

The V call is TRBV5-1, the J call TRBJ1-3; a possible D gene is TRBD1 (5 bases). CDR1 is SGHRS and CDR2 is YFSETQ in the germline V gene. V gave up 4 bases and J gave up 0 bases, with 14 bases separating them. This CDR3 has 16 amino acids. Here the CDR3 DNA reads TGCGCCAGCAGCCCCAGGGTCGGCAGCTCTGGAAACACCATATATTTT. Translated, it gives CASSPRVGSSGNTIYF.

This sequence joins TRBV27 and TRBJ2-1; tentative D call: TRBD1 (6 bases). Germline values: CDR1 MNHEY, CDR2 SMNVEV (reference sequence). Trimming removed 5 bases at V and 10 bases at J, with 15 bases between. The CDR3 is 13 residues long. The CDR3 DNA reads as TGTGCCAGCAGTCCCAAACGAACAGGGGAGCAGTTCTTC. Its translation is CASSPKRTGEQFF.

The V call is TRBV11-2, the J call TRBJ2-7, with D uncertain. CDR1 is SGHAT, CDR2 FQNNGV, per germline. The V gene lost 6 bases and the J gene lost 3 bases, with 12 bases spanning the gap. CDR3 size: 13 residues. CDR3 amino acids: CASSPSIGYEQYF. The CDR3 DNA reads TGTGCCAGCAGTCCCTCAATCGGCTACGAGCAGTACTTC.

This clone was counted a single time. The chain links TRBV3-1 (or the pseudogene TRBV3-2) to TRBJ2-3, with D uncertain. Trimming took off 1 base at V and 6 bases at J, with 17 bases between the two ends. CDR3 length: 16 amino acids. Germline V gives CDR1 LGHDT, CDR2 YNNKEL (reference sequence). CDR3 coding DNA: TGTGCCAGCAGCCAAGCAGGCGTAACGGCTCGGGATACGCAGTATTTT. Its protein is CASSQAGVTARDTQYF.

V and J are TRBV19 and TRBJ1-6; D gene unclear. The germline V and J ends were trimmed by 7 bases and 9 bases, with 16 bases remaining between them. The germline V gene encodes CDR1 LNHDA and CDR2 SQIVND (reference sequence). The CDR3 covers 14 residues. Here the CDR3 reads CASNTPGELSPLHF. The CDR3 coding sequence is TGTGCCAGTAACACTCCGGGAGAACTTTCACCCCTCCACTTT.

The chain is built from TRBV6-1 and TRBJ2-4; D may be TRBD2 (6 bases). The germline V gene encodes CDR1 MNHNS and CDR2 SASEGT. Trimming stripped 2 bases from V and 2 bases from J, with 10 bases between. This CDR3 is built from 15 residues. The CDR3 nucleotides are TGTGCCAGCAGTGAATGGGAGGTTTCCAAAAACATTCAGTACTTC. Its translation: CASSEWEVSKNIQYF.

This clone has just one count. This chain connects TRBV2 to TRBJ2-5; possible D gene TRBD2, 5 bases. The V gene lost 6 bases and the J gene lost 4 bases, with 9 bases spanning the gap. Germline-derived CDR1 and CDR2 are SNHLY and FYNNEI. The CDR3 covers 12 residues. This CDR3 reads CASSGGSETQYF. The CDR3 coding sequence is TGTGCCAGCAGCGGAGGATCAGAGACCCAGTACTTC. The full variable domain, rest sourced from reference TRBV2 and TRBJ2-5, is EPEVTQTPSHQVTQMGQEVILRCVPISNHLYFYWYRQILGQKVEFLVSFYNNEISEKSEIFDDQFSVERPDGSNFTLKIRSTKLEDSAMYFCASSGGSETQYFGPGTRLLVL.

Regarding this clone: The junction differs from germline at one of its ends, possibly a read error. V and J are TRBV7-6 and TRBJ1-2; D is possibly TRBD1 (6 bases). Germline V gives CDR1 SGHVS, CDR2 FNYEAQ. The CDR3 contains 13 residues. The CDR3: CAGSSNRVTGYTF. The CDR3 coding sequence is TGTGCCGGCAGCAGCAACAGGGTAACTGGCTACACCTTC.

V usage is TRBV7-2 and J usage is TRBJ2-3, with 9 nucleotides matching TRBD2. Germline values: CDR1 SGHTA, CDR2 FQGNSA. The trim removed 5 bases at V and 3 bases at J, leaving 12 bases unmatched. This CDR3 region has 17 residues. CDR3 in amino acids: CASSREGGGRGTDTQYF. Written as DNA, the CDR3 is TGTGCCAGCAGCCGCGAAGGGGGCGGGAGGGGGACAGATACGCAGTATTTT.

The genes are TRBV19 and TRBJ1-5; D is uncertain. V dropped 6 bases and J dropped 1 base, with 16 bases sitting between them. The CDR3 runs to 16 residues. The germline CDR1 and CDR2 sequences are LNHDA and SQIVND (reference sequence). DNA for the CDR3: TGTGCCAGTAGATCCCGGAGCGTTGAGAGCAATCAGCCCCAGCATTTT. This translates into CASRSRSVESNQPQHF.

The chain carries TRBV24-1 and TRBJ2-5; 7 nucleotides line up with TRBD1. The length of the CDR3 is 14 residues. The ends lost 5 bases at V and 3 bases at J; junction bases unmatched: 5. The V gene's germline CDR1 is KGHDR and CDR2 SFDVKD. CDR3 DNA: TGTGCCACCAGTGGCCGACAGGGTGAAGAGACCCAGTACTTC. Translated: CATSGRQGEETQYF.

The CDR3 DNA is TGTGCCAGCGGGCGGGCGGGAGGTTACAATGAGCAGTTCTTC. Translating it yields CASGRAGGYNEQFF. The rearrangement links TRBV27 to TRBJ2-1, with 8 bases that match TRBD2. The V gene end was trimmed by 8 bases and the J gene end by 4 bases; junction bases not matched to a gene: 7. CDR3 size: 14 residues. From germline, CDR1 is MNHEY and CDR2 SMNVEV (reference sequence).

V is TRBV19 and J is TRBJ2-5, with 11 bases aligning to TRBD2. J gave up 1 base and V 3 bases, and 4 bases lay outside the gene matches. The CDR3 contains 16 residues. Germline-derived CDR1 and CDR2 are LNHDA and SQIVND (reference sequence). This CDR3 is CASSISGTSGQETQYF. Here the CDR3 DNA reads TGTGCCAGTAGTATTTCTGGGACTAGCGGCCAAGAGACCCAGTACTTC.